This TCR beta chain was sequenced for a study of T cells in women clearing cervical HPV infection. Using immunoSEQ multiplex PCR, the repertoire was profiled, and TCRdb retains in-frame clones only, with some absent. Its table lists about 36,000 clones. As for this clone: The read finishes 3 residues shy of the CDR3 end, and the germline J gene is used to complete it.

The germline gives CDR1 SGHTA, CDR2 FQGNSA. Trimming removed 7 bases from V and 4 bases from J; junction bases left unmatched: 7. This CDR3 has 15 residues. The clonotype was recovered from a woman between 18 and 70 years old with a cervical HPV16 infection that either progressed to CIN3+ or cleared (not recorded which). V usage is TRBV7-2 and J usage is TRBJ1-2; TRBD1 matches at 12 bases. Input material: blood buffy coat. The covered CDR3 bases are TGTGCCAGCAAAGGGACAGGGGGCAAAGGCTATGGC. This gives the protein CASKGTGGKGYG. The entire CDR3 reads CASKGTGGKGYGYTF.